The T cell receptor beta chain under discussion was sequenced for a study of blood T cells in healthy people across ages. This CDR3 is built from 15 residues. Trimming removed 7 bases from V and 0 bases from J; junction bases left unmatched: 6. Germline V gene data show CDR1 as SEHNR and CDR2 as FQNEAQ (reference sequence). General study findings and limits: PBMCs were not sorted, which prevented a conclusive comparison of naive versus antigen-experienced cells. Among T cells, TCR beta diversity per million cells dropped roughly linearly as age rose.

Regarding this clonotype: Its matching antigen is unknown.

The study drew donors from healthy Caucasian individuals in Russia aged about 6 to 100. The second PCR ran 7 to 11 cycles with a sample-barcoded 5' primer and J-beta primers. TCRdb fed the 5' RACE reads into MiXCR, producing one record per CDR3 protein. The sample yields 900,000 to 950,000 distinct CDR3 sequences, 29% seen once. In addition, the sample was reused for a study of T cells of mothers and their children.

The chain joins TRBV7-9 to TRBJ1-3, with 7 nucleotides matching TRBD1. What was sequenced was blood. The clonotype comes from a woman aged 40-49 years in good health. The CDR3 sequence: CASINPGGSGNTIYF. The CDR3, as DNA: TGTGCCAGCATTAATCCAGGGGGCTCTGGAAACACCATATATTTT.